This T cell receptor beta chain was sequenced in a study of T cell changes during pregnancy in multiple sclerosis. The V gene's germline CDR1 is MRHNA and CDR2 SNTAGT. The CDR3 has 13 amino acids. Between the trimmed V and J ends, which lost 6 bases and 6 bases, there was a span of 12 bases. Generated by immunoSEQ multiplex PCR, the TCRdb table keeps only in-frame clones and is missing some. The sample consists of about 79,000 clones, around 90% of them appearing once. The sequencing here drew on CD4+ T cells from peripheral blood mononuclear cells, taken in the second trimester of pregnancy. The chain joins TRBV6-4 to TRBJ1-5; D not resolved. This TCR derives from a female donor with multiple sclerosis, enrolled in a pregnancy study. CDR3 sequence (DNA): TGTGCCAGCAGCGTAGAGGTCGGTCAGCCCCAGCATTTT. Its translation is CASSVEVGQPQHF.